This T cell receptor beta chain was captured in a study of blood T cells in healthy people across ages. Combining a sample-barcoded 5' primer with a J-beta primer mix, a second PCR ran for about 7 to 12 cycles. TCRdb reprocessed the 5' RACE reads via MiXCR and lists one record per CDR3 protein. The table lists 1,500,000 or so distinct CDR3 sequences, about 45% of them singletons. General study points: Because donor CMV status was unknown, expanded clonotype changes were possibly confounded. Relative to aged donors, long-lived donors carried more naive CD4+ cells and displayed higher diversity.

This clonotype was picked up a small number of times. The antigen remains unidentified. CDR1 is DFQATT, CDR2 SNEGSKA, per germline (reference sequence). This CDR3 has 15 amino acids. V was trimmed by 0 bases and J by 3 bases, leaving 12 bases between them. The V call is TRBV20-1, the J call TRBJ2-1, with a possible D match to TRBD2 (5 bases). Sequencing used blood. This clonotype originated in a young woman in good health. CDR3 protein: CSARDNGVSYNEQFF. CDR3 nucleotides: TGCAGTGCTAGAGACAACGGGGTGAGCTACAATGAGCAGTTCTTC.